The 32 T cell receptor beta chains given below trace back to one sample, sequenced in a study of T-cell reconstitution after alpha-beta-depleted transplantation in children. Preparation of the TCRbeta library was carried out with unique molecular identifiers. TCRdb passed the PCR reads through MiXCR, listing each CDR3 protein once. The sample yields approximately 500,000 distinct CDR3 sequences, roughly a tenth seen once. Specimen: PBMCs, collected before TCRalphabeta/CD19-depleted stem cell transplant. The receptors stem from a child between 2 and 9 years old with inherited bone marrow failure, due to receive a stem cell transplant.

This clonotype was counted ten times or more. The CDR3 region is CASSPAGQGKNEQFF. The CDR3 bases are TGTGCCAGCAGCCCCGCGGGGCAGGGGAAAAATGAGCAGTTCTTC. J is TRBJ2-1 and V is TRBV5-4; D possibly uses TRBD1 or TRBD2 (6 bases each). The germline V gene has CDR1 SGHNT and CDR2 YYREEE (reference sequence). This CDR3 has 15 amino acids. The ends were cut back, 4 bases at V and 7 bases at J, with 18 bases in the middle.

In this sample, this clonotype turned up many times. The chain joins TRBV4-3 to TRBJ1-5; D gene ambiguous. The CDR3 has 17 amino acids. Germline values: CDR1 LGHNA, CDR2 YSLEER. V dropped 3 bases and J dropped 6 bases, with 21 bases sitting between them. The chain's CDR3 is CASSQDRTGVSGQPQHF. CDR3 bases: TGCGCCAGCAGCCAGGACCGAACGGGTGTTTCGGGTCAGCCCCAGCATTTT.

This clonotype was seen more than once but under ten times. The chain recombines TRBV7-9 with TRBJ2-1; 12 positions agree with TRBD2. V dropped 5 bases and J dropped 7; count of bases not matched to a gene: 3. Germline V gives CDR1 SEHNR, CDR2 FQNEAQ (reference sequence). The CDR3 extends over 14 amino acids. The CDR3 reads CASSDGLAGNEQFF. In DNA form, the CDR3 reads TGTGCCAGCAGCGACGGACTAGCGGGGAATGAGCAGTTCTTC. The entire variable domain, with the rest obtained from reference TRBV7-9 and TRBJ2-1, is as follows: DTGVSQNPRHKITKRGQNVTFRCDPISEHNRLYWYRQTLGQGPEFLTYFQNEAQLEKSRLLSDRFSAERPKGSFSTLEIQRTEQGDSAMYLCASSDGLAGNEQFFGPGTRLTVL.

V gene TRBV11-3 combines with J gene TRBJ1-1; no clear D. The ends were cut back, 2 bases at V and 8 bases at J, with 12 bases in the middle. The germline gives CDR1 SGHNT, CDR2 YENEEA. The CDR3 contains 13 residues. DNA of the CDR3: TGTGCCAGCAGCTTATACTTTGGGAGGGAAGCTTTCTTT. Translation gives CASSLYFGREAFF.

This clonotype has just a few counts. V usage is TRBV12-3 or TRBV12-4 and J usage is TRBJ1-1; D might be TRBD1 (6 bases). V was clipped by 8 bases and J by 8 bases, with 21 bases between them. This CDR3 has 14 residues. The CDR3 DNA reads TGTGCCAGCCAAACCGAGACCAGTGGACAGGAAGCTTTCTTT. Amino acids: CASQTETSGQEAFF.

This clonotype appeared many times. V gene TRBV12-3 or TRBV12-4 combines with J gene TRBJ2-2; D unclear. The CDR3 spans 12 residues. V lost 8 bases, J lost 5 bases, and 9 bases lay in between. Written as DNA, the CDR3 is TGTGCCAGCGACTCCAGGACCGGGGAGCTGTTTTTT. Protein: CASDSRTGELFF.

This clonotype was recorded many times. CDR3 region: CASRTAWGRRGWTGELFF. Here the CDR3 DNA reads TGTGCCAGCAGGACGGCGTGGGGGCGCAGGGGATGGACCGGGGAGCTGTTTTTT. The chain joins TRBV28 to TRBJ2-2; maybe TRBD1 (6 bases). The germline V and J ends were trimmed by 6 bases and 5 bases, with 25 bases remaining between them. CDR1 is MDHEN and CDR2 is SYDVKM in the germline V gene. The CDR3 length is 18 residues.

This clonotype has at least ten counts. The V and J genes are TRBV20-1 and TRBJ1-1; a weak D match, TRBD1 (5 bases). V was clipped by 2 bases and J by 3 bases, with 13 bases between them. CDR1 and CDR2 from the germline V gene are DFQATT and SNEGSKA (reference sequence). The CDR3 contains 14 residues. CDR3 loop: CSARFGGVDTEAFF. The DNA for the CDR3 is TGCAGTGCTAGATTTGGAGGGGTGGACACTGAAGCTTTCTTT.

Ten or more counts support this clonotype. The chain links TRBV5-1 to TRBJ2-7; 11 positions agree with TRBD2. CDR3 length: 15 amino acids. The germline V gene encodes CDR1 SGHRS and CDR2 YFSETQ. Germline trimming cut 4 bases from V and 3 bases from J; bases unmatched to any gene: 6. CDR3 residues: CASSLGLADYYEQYF. Here the CDR3 DNA reads TGCGCCAGCAGCCTGGGACTAGCGGACTACTACGAGCAGTACTTC.

This clonotype has ten or more counts. V and J are TRBV28 and TRBJ2-1; D is tentatively TRBD1 or TRBD2 (5 bases each). CDR1 is MDHEN, CDR2 SYDVKM, per germline. V shed 4 bases and J shed 0 bases, with 13 bases lying between them. The CDR3 sequence is 16 residues long. DNA of the CDR3: TGTGCCAGCAGTTCCCGGGACGCGAGCTCCTACAATGAGCAGTTCTTC. Encoded protein: CASSSRDASSYNEQFF. The entire variable domain, with the rest obtained from reference TRBV28 and TRBJ2-1, is as follows: DVKVTQSSRYLVKRTGEKVFLECVQDMDHENMFWYRQDPGLGLRLIYFSYDVKMKEKGDIPEGYSVSREKKERFSLILESASTNQTSMYLCASSSRDASSYNEQFFGPGTRLTVL.

This clonotype has only a few counts. This rearrangement joins TRBV24-1 to TRBJ1-2, with 9 bases matching TRBD1. The germline CDR1 and CDR2 sequences are KGHDR and SFDVKD. The CDR3 totals 20 residues. After removal of 4 bases from V and 8 bases from J, the junction contained 25 bases not matched to a gene. CDR3: CATSDSYRDRDRRDEGGYTF. In nucleotides, the CDR3 is TGTGCCACCAGTGACTCTTACCGGGACAGGGATCGCCGGGACGAGGGCGGCTACACCTTC.

This clonotype came up many times. The chain employs TRBV7-9 and TRBJ2-1; D gene ambiguous. CDR1 and CDR2 (germline): SEHNR, FQNEAQ (reference sequence). The CDR3 has 12 residues. V was cut by 8 bases and J by 5 bases, with 10 bases left in between. The chain's CDR3 is CASCLEHNEQFF. The DNA of the CDR3 is TGTGCCAGCTGCCTAGAGCACAATGAGCAGTTCTTC.

In its sample, this clonotype was seen many times. This chain links TRBV5-1 with TRBJ2-1; D gene uncertain. Germline assignment: CDR1 SGHRS and CDR2 YFSETQ. The CDR3 sequence is 12 residues long. V was pared by 6 bases and J by 5 bases, with 9 bases between. The DNA of the CDR3 is TGCGCCAGCAACAAATATGACAATGAGCAGTTCTTC. It yields the protein CASNKYDNEQFF.

The gene calls are TRBV4-1 and TRBJ1-2, with D tentatively TRBD1 (5 bases). V was trimmed by 2 bases and J by 2 bases, leaving 12 bases between them. Germline V gene lookup returns CDR1 MGHRA and CDR2 YSYEKL. The CDR3 loop spans 15 amino acids. The CDR3 nucleotides are TGCGCCAGCAGCCAAAACCCGGGACTGAACTATGGCTACACCTTC. Amino acids: CASSQNPGLNYGYTF.

This clonotype was seen only once. A much larger clone lies a single base off, so this may be a read error. DNA of the CDR3: TGTGCCGGCAGTCATGGACGGACGATCCAAGAGACCCAGTACTTC. Translated: CAGSHGRTIQETQYF. The chain links TRBV28 to TRBJ2-5; D ambiguous. The CDR3 runs 15 residues. From germline, CDR1 is MDHEN and CDR2 SYDVKM.

This clonotype was found a few times. CDR3 DNA: TGCGCCAGCAGCCGGGGGGTGGATCAGCCCCAGCATTTT. The encoded protein is CASSRGVDQPQHF. J is TRBJ1-5 and V is TRBV4-3; tentatively, D is TRBD1 (5 bases). CDR1 is LGHNA and CDR2 is YSLEER in the germline V gene. The CDR3 has 13 amino acids. The V end lost 4 bases, the J end lost 5 bases, and 9 bases lay between the germline ends.

This clonotype has at least ten counts. The chain couples TRBV5-1 to TRBJ2-3; D unclear. CDR3 length equals 13 residues. Trimming took 4 bases from V and 4 from J, leaving 10 bases between them. Germline V CDR1 and CDR2: SGHRS, YFSETQ. The CDR3 DNA sequence: TGCGCCAGCAGCAGTCTCCTAGCAGATACGCAGTATTTT. Translation: CASSSLLADTQYF.

This clonotype was seen many times. The chain employs TRBV12-3 or TRBV12-4 and TRBJ2-1; possibly TRBD1 for D (5 bases). V shed 5 bases and J shed 7 bases, with 15 bases lying between them. This CDR3 has 14 amino acids. DNA for the CDR3: TGTGCCAGCAGTATCAGGCAGGGAAGGAATGAGCAGTTCTTC. It yields the protein CASSIRQGRNEQFF.

This clonotype was counted ten times or more. The V gene is TRBV6-5, the J gene TRBJ1-5; TRBD1 agrees at 9 bases. CDR1 is MNHEY and CDR2 is SVGAGI in the germline V gene. Trimming at V came to 2 bases and at J to 11 bases, leaving 4 bases not matched to a gene. This CDR3 is built from 13 residues. CDR3 residues: CASSYDRGWAQHF. In nucleotides, the CDR3 is TGTGCCAGCAGTTACGACAGGGGGTGGGCCCAGCATTTT.

In its sample, this clonotype was seen many times. The V gene is TRBV5-6, the J gene TRBJ2-5; 10 bases are a match to TRBD1. The germline CDR1 and CDR2 sequences are SGHDT and YYEEEE. CDR3 length: 14 residues. The junction had 4 bases not matched to a gene; V was cut back by 4 bases and J by 4 bases. CDR3 bases: TGTGCCAGCAGCGGGACAGGGGATCGAGAGACCCAGTACTTC. The encoded protein is CASSGTGDRETQYF.

The rearrangement links TRBV5-4 to TRBJ2-1, with a weak D call TRBD1 (5 bases). The V gene's germline CDR1 is SGHNT and CDR2 YYREEE (reference sequence). Trimming took 2 bases from V and 6 from J, leaving 15 bases between them. The CDR3 length is 15 residues. In DNA, the CDR3 is TGTGCCAGCAGCTTTTCAGATAGAAGGGGCAATGAGCAGTTCTTC. The encoded protein is CASSFSDRRGNEQFF.

This clonotype was seen once. A read error may be the cause here, since a much bigger clone is one base away. The J gene is TRBJ1-4, the V gene TRBV12-3 or TRBV12-4; D is perhaps TRBD1 (6 bases). The CDR3 length is 15 residues. The DNA of the CDR3 is TGTGGCAGCAGCTCGGCGGGGGGGCTGGTTGAAAAACTGTTTTTT. This translates into CGSSSAGGLVEKLFF.

This clonotype was seen ten or more times. This chain uses TRBV12-3 or TRBV12-4 with TRBJ2-4, with 10 bases identical to TRBD1. The CDR3 spans 15 residues. J gave up 4 bases and V 6 bases, and 6 bases lay outside the gene matches. CDR3 loop: CASRVTGGAKNIQYF. CDR3 sequence (DNA): TGTGCCAGCAGGGTGACAGGGGGCGCGAAAAACATTCAGTACTTC.

CDR3 sequence: CAISDQGDSPLHF. The CDR3 DNA is TGTGCCATCAGTGACCAGGGAGATTCACCCCTCCACTTT. The V and J genes are TRBV10-3 and TRBJ1-6, with D maybe TRBD1 (5 bases). Germline CDR1 and CDR2: ENHRY and SYGVKD. V dropped 3 bases and J dropped 8 bases, with 8 bases sitting between them. The CDR3 runs to 13 residues.

In this sample, this clonotype turned up many times. CDR3 nucleotides: TGTGCCACCAGCACGCAGGGACTAGCACCCTACAATGAGCAGTTCTTC. Its protein is CATSTQGLAPYNEQFF. The chain recombines TRBV15 with TRBJ2-1, with 9 bases aligning to TRBD2. CDR3 length: 16 residues. After removal of 4 bases from V and 2 bases from J, the junction contained 6 bases not matched to a gene. Germline-derived CDR1 and CDR2 are LNHNV and YYDKDF (reference sequence).

This clonotype was detected a few times. CDR3 nucleotides: TGTGCCAGCAGCCAAGGCGGGACTAACTTCTACAATGAGCAGTTCTTC. It translates to CASSQGGTNFYNEQFF. The V and J genes are TRBV3-1 and TRBJ2-1; 7 nucleotides line up with TRBD2. The CDR3 has 16 amino acids. The V segment lost 1 base and the J segment 3 bases; nucleotides outside the gene matches: 6. In germline, CDR1 is LGHDT, CDR2 YNNKEL (reference sequence).

The CDR3 coding sequence is TGTGCCAGCAGCTTATATGGAGGCCCCGGGGAGCTGTTTTTT. This gives the protein CASSLYGGPGELFF. The chain employs TRBV7-7 and TRBJ2-2; maybe TRBD2 (5 bases). V was trimmed by 2 bases and J by 6 bases, leaving 10 bases between them. Per germline, CDR1 SSHAT and CDR2 FNYEAQ (reference sequence). The CDR3 has 14 amino acids.

The rearrangement links TRBV2 to TRBJ2-5; TRBD1 might be the D (5 bases). The CDR3 length is 16 residues. Trimming cost V 3 bases and J 3 bases, with 17 bases left between them. Germline CDR1 and CDR2: SNHLY and FYNNEI. CDR3 loop: CASSEWHLTGEETQYF. In nucleotides, the CDR3 is TGTGCCAGCAGTGAGTGGCACCTCACAGGAGAAGAGACCCAGTACTTC. The full variable domain, rest sourced from reference TRBV2 and TRBJ2-5, is EPEVTQTPSHQVTQMGQEVILRCVPISNHLYFYWYRQILGQKVEFLVSFYNNEISEKSEIFDDQFSVERPDGSNFTLKIRSTKLEDSAMYFCASSEWHLTGEETQYFGPGTRLLVL.

The sample holds many counts of this clonotype. V and J are TRBV6-1 and TRBJ2-7, with D maybe TRBD2 (5 bases). Deletions cut 4 bases from V and 7 bases from J, with 14 bases between. Looked up from germline, CDR1 is MNHNS and CDR2 is SASEGT. This CDR3 is built from 13 residues. The CDR3 loop reads CASSGHREGEQYF. DNA for the CDR3: TGTGCCAGCAGTGGTCACCGGGAAGGAGAGCAGTACTTC.

The rearrangement uses TRBV3-1 and TRBJ1-2; 11 bases map to TRBD1. This CDR3 region has 15 residues. CDR1 LGHDT and CDR2 YNNKEL come from the germline V gene (reference sequence). Unmatched junction bases numbered 5, after V lost 6 bases and J lost 2 bases. CDR3 region: CASRRTGGPNYGYTF. The CDR3 bases are TGTGCCAGCAGACGGACAGGGGGCCCCAACTATGGCTACACCTTC.

This clonotype was seen ten or more times. The gene calls are TRBV29-1 and TRBJ2-1, with D maybe TRBD2 (6 bases). V dropped 6 bases and J dropped 3 bases, with 18 bases sitting between them. This CDR3 contains 15 residues. Germline V lookup: CDR1 SQVTM, CDR2 ANQGSEA. The CDR3 is CSVEGRRGFYNEQFF. Here the CDR3 DNA reads TGCAGCGTGGAGGGACGTCGCGGTTTCTACAATGAGCAGTTCTTC.

There are many counts of this clonotype. V and J are TRBV27 and TRBJ2-6; D is unclear. The germline V gene has CDR1 MNHEY and CDR2 SMNVEV (reference sequence). The CDR3 covers 17 residues. V lost 5 bases to trimming and J lost 0 bases, with 14 bases between them. The CDR3, as DNA: TGTGCCAGCAGTGCCAGGACCCTCGGCTCTGGGGCCAACGTCCTGACTTTC. Translation gives CASSARTLGSGANVLTF.